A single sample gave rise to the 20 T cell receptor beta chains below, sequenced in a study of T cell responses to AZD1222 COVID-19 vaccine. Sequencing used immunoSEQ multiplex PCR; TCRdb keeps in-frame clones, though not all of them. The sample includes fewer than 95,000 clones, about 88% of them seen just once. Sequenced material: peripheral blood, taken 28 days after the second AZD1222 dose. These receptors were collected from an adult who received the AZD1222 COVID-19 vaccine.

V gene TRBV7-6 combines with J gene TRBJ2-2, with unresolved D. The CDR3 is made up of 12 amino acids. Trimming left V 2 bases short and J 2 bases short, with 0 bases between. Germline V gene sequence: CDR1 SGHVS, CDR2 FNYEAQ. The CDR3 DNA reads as TGTGCCAGCAGCTTAAACACCGGGGAGCTGTTTTTT. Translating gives CASSLNTGELFF.

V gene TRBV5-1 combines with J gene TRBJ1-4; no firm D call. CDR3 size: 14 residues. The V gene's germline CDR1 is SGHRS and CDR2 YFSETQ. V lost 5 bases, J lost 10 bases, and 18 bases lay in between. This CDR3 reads CASSSVLQGGKLFF. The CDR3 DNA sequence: TGCGCCAGCAGTTCAGTGTTACAAGGTGGAAAACTGTTTTTT.

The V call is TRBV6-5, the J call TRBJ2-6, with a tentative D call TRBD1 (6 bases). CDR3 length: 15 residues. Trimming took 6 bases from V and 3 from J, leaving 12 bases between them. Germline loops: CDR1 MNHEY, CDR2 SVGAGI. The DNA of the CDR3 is TGTGCCAGCAGGCCACAGGGCTTTGGGGCCAACGTCCTGACTTTC. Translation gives CASRPQGFGANVLTF.

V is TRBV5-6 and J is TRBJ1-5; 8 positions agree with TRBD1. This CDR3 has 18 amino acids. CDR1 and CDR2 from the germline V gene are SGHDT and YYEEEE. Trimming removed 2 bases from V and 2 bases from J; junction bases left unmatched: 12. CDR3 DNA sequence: TGTGCCAGCAGCTTATGGACAGGGACTTGGGGAGGCAATCAGCCCCAGCATTTT. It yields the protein CASSLWTGTWGGNQPQHF.

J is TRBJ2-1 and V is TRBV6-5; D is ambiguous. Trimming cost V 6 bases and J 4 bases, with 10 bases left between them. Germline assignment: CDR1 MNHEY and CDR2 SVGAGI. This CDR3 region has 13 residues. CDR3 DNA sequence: TGTGCCAGCAGCCACGAACCTTACAATGAGCAGTTCTTC. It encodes CASSHEPYNEQFF.

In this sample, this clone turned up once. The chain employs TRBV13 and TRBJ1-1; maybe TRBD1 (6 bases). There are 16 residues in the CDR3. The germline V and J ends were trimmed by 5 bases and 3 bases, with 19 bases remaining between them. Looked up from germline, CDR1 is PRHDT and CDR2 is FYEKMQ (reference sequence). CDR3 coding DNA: TGTGCCAGCAGCCGATTTAAGGGGGAAGGGTACACTGAAGCTTTCTTT. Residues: CASSRFKGEGYTEAFF.

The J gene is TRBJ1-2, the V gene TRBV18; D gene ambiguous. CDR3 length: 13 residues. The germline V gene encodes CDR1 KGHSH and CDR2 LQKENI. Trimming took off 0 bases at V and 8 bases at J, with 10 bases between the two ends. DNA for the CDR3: TGTGCCAGCTCACCACCGGAATCTCGGGGCTACACCTTC. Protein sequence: CASSPPESRGYTF.

The CDR3 spells CASSHRLAGGIGDTQYF. DNA of the CDR3: TGTGCCAGCAGCCACAGACTAGCGGGGGGGATCGGAGATACGCAGTATTTT. The rearrangement links TRBV4-2 to TRBJ2-3; 14 nucleotides agree with TRBD2. V was clipped by 3 bases and J by 5 bases; unmatched bases: 7. The V gene's germline CDR1 is LGHNA and CDR2 YNFKEQ. The CDR3 consists of 17 residues.

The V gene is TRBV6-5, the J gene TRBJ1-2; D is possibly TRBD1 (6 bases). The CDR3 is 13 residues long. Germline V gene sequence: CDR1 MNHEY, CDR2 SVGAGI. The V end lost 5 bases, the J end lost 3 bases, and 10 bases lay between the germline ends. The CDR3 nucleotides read TGTGCCAGCAGTCACAGGGAAGACTATGGCTACACCTTC. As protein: CASSHREDYGYTF.

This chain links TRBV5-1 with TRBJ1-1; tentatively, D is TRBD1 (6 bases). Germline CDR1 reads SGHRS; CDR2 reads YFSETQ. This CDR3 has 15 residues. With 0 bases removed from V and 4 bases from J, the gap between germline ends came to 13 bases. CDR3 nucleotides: TGCGCCAGCAGCTTGGCCCTACAGGGAGGCACTGAAGCTTTCTTT. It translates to CASSLALQGGTEAFF. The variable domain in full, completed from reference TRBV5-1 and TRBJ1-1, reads KAGVTQTPRYLIKTRGQQVTLSCSPISGHRSVSWYQQTPGQGLQFLFEYFSETQRNKGNFPGRFSGRQFSNSRSEMNVSTLELGDSALYLCASSLALQGGTEAFFGQGTRLTVV.

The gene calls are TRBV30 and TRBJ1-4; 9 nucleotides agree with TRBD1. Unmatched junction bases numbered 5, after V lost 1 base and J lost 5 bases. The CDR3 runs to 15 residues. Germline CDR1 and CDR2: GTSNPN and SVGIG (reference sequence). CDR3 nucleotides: TGTGCCTGGAGTGATCAAGGGACAGGGAATGAAAAACTGTTTTTT. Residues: CAWSDQGTGNEKLFF.

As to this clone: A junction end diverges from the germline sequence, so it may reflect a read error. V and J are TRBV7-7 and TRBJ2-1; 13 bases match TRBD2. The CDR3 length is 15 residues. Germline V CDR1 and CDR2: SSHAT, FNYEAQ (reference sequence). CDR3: CASSPLAGGPNEQFF. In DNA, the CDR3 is TGTGCTAGCAGCCCACTAGCGGGGGGGCCCAATGAGCAGTTCTTC.

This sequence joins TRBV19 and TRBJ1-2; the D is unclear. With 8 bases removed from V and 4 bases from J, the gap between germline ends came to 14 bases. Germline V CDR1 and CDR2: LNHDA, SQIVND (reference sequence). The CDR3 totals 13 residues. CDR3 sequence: CASRSTDSYGYTF. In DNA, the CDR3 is TGTGCCAGTCGATCCACGGACTCCTATGGCTACACCTTC. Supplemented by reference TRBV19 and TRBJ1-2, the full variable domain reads DGGITQSPKYLFRKEGQNVTLSCEQNLNHDAMYWYRQDPGQGLRLIYYSQIVNDFQKGDIAEGYSVSREKKESFPLTVTSAQKNPTAFYLCASRSTDSYGYTFGSGTRLTVV.

CDR3 bases: TGTGCCAGCAGGCTGGACCCGAACTATGGCTACACCTTC. It translates to CASRLDPNYGYTF. The chain is built from TRBV6-5 and TRBJ1-2; D is ambiguous. The ends were cut back, 6 bases at V and 2 bases at J, with 10 bases in the middle. Germline V gives CDR1 MNHEY, CDR2 SVGAGI. The CDR3 totals 13 residues.

CDR3 in amino acids: CASRTDTNYGYTF. The CDR3 nucleotides are TGTGCCAGCAGGACAGATACTAACTATGGCTACACCTTC. The chain employs TRBV2 and TRBJ1-2; possible D gene TRBD1, 5 bases. Looked up from germline, CDR1 is SNHLY and CDR2 is FYNNEI. CDR3 length equals 13 residues. V was trimmed by 6 bases and J by 0 bases, leaving 8 bases between them.

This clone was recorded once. CDR3 sequence: CASMQDFDSNQPQHF. The CDR3 DNA is TGTGCCAGCATGCAGGACTTCGATAGCAATCAGCCCCAGCATTTT. V is TRBV6-5 and J is TRBJ1-5; D is undetermined. Germline-derived CDR1 and CDR2 are MNHEY and SVGAGI. CDR3 size: 15 residues. Deletions cut 7 bases from V and 0 bases from J, with 13 bases between.

This chain's CDR3 is CASSLNQGDVFF. The CDR3, as DNA: TGTGCCAGCTCACTTAACCAGGGGGACGTGTTCTTC. The rearrangement links TRBV18 to TRBJ2-1, with 7 bases matching TRBD1. In germline, CDR1 is KGHSH, CDR2 LQKENI. J lost 15 bases, V lost 4 bases, and 9 bases had no gene match. The CDR3 has 12 amino acids. The entire variable domain, with the rest obtained from reference TRBV18 and TRBJ2-1, is as follows: NAGVMQNPRHLVRRRGQEARLRCSPMKGHSHVYWYRQLPEEGLKFMVYLQKENIIDESGMPKERFSAEFPKEGPSILRIQQVVRGDSAAYFCASSLNQGDVFFGPGTRLTVL.

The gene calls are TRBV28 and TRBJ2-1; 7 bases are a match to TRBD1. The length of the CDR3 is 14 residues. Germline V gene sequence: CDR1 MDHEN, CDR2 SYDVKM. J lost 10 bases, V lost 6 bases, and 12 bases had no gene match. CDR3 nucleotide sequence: TGTGCCAGCAGGGGGACAGTCACCCTACCAGAGCAGTTCTTC. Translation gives CASRGTVTLPEQFF.

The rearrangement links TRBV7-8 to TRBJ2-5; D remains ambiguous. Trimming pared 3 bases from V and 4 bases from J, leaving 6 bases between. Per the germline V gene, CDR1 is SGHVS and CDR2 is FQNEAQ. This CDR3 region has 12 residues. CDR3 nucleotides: TGTGCCAGCAGCTTGACGTCAGAGACCCAGTACTTC. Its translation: CASSLTSETQYF.

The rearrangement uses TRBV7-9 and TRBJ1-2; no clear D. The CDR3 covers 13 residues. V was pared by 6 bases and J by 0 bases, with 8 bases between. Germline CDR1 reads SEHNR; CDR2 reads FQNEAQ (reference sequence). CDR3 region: CASRRPSNYGYTF. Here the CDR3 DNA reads TGTGCCAGCAGAAGACCATCTAACTATGGCTACACCTTC.